The TCR beta chain under discussion was sequenced for a study of T cells in Graves' hyperthyroidism and ophthalmopathy. Study-level findings and limits: In the blood, most expanded thyroid clonotypes above 0.001 appeared as well.

Ten or more counts support this clonotype. Its antigen is as yet unknown. No progression to ophthalmopathy during 18 months of follow-up defined stable disease. The study excluded patients with uncontrolled infection, other autoimmune disease, pregnancy or lactation. Source material for PBMCs was around 10 ml fresh peripheral blood. Template material for amplifying TCR beta CDR3 regions consisted of RNA transcripts. In the first-round RT-PCR of the TCR CDR3, the HTBI primer set was used. TCRdb fed the multiplex PCR reads into MiXCR, producing one record per CDR3 protein. This sample yields 350,000 to 500,000 distinct CDR3 sequences, of which around 13% are seen a single time; 5% to 6% belongs to the top ten. Per germline, CDR1 DFQATT and CDR2 SNEGSKA (reference sequence). This CDR3 region has 12 residues. Trimming took off 0 bases at V and 8 bases at J, with 8 bases between the two ends.

The receptor comes from a woman between 18 and 29 years old with Graves' hyperthyroidism. The genes are TRBV20-1 and TRBJ2-1; no reliable D call. Sequencing used blood. Written as DNA, the CDR3 is TGCAGTGCTAGAGATCCTGCCGATGAGCAGTTCTTC. It translates to CSARDPADEQFF.